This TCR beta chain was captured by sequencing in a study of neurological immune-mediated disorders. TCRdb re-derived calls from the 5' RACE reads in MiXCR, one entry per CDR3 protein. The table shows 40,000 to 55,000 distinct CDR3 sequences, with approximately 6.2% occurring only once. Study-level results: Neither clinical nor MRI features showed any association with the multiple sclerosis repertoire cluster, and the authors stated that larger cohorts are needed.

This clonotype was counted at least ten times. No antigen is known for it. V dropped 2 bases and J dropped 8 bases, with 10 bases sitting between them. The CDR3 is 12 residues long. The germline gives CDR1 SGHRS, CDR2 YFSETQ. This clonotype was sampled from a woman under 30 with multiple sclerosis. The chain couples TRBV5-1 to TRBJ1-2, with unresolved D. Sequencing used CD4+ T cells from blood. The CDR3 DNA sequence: TGCGCCAGCAGCTTTGAAGGGATCGGCTACACCTTC. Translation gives CASSFEGIGYTF.